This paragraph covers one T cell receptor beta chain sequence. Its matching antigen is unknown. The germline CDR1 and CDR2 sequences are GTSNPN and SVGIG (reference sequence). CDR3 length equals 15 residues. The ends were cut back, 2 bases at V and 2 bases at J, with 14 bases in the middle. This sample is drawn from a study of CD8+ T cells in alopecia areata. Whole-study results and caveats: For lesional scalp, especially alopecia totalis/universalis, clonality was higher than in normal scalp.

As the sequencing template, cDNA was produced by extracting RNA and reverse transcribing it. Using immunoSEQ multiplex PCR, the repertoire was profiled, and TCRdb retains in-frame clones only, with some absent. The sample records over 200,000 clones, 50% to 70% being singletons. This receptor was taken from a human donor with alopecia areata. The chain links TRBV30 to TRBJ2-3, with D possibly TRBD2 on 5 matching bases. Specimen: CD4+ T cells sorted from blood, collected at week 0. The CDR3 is CAWSNKRNPTDTQYF. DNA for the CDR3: TGTGCCTGGAGTAATAAGCGGAATCCCACAGATACGCAGTATTTT.